This record looks at one T cell receptor beta chain sequence and its context. Its antigen is undetermined. Germline and junction disagree at one end, which may indicate a read error. The source of the sample is a study of cytomegalovirus exposure and HLA in healthy donors. Whole-study context: Samples from HLA-typed donors yielded approximately 88 million unique TCRs in an early data release. General study points: Later work found that TCR association rates differed between HLA loci; DRB1 had the most and HLA-C the fewest. In a later analysis, TCR beta V- and J-gene trimming showed a link to a missense DCLRE1C variant. TCR beta sequences numbering fewer than 20,000 were associated with HLA alleles at 0.05 false discovery rate in a later analysis.

Amplification used 60 Vbeta primers and 13 Jbeta primers. Sequencing used immunoSEQ multiplex PCR; TCRdb keeps in-frame clones, though not all of them. The sample shows about 120,000 clones, about 78% of them seen only once. There are 10 residues in the CDR3. Germline V gives CDR1 MNHNY, CDR2 SVGAGI (reference sequence). The chain combines TRBV6-6 with TRBJ1-2; unclear D gene. Sequencing was performed on PBMCs. The receptor was isolated from a woman aged 35 to 49 in good health and CMV-seropositive. CDR3 in amino acids: CASSSGTLVF. CDR3 DNA sequence: TGTGCCAGCAGTTCCGGAACTCTAGTCTTC.